The clone carrying this TCR beta chain was seen ten or more times. Its specificity is not known. This entry is derived from a study of metastatic and nonmetastatic thyroid tumors. Across the study: Repertoires were compared across blood and tumor or nodule tissue from malignant and benign thyroid patients. Overall study findings and caveats: Benign nodules reportedly had significantly lower TCR beta diversity than malignant thyroid tumors in blood and tumor.

Per the original data handling: For papillary thyroid cancer, a distant-metastasis classifier was constructed from CDR3 differences observed across clinicopathological groups. TCRdb re-analyzed the PCR reads using MiXCR. TCRdb, rather than the study authors, made the V and J calls. The data contain roughly 30,000 clones, approximately 17% of them singletons. The length of the CDR3 is 13 residues. The V end was cut by 6 bases, the J end by 6 bases, with 12 bases between. Germline assignment: CDR1 SNHLY and CDR2 FYNNEI. There were no patients who had received any treatment before thyroid surgery. The receptor was isolated from a female donor with papillary thyroid cancer or a benign thyroid nodule (not recorded which). Some clones in this sample may be carry-over from other donors' samples. The genes are TRBV2 and TRBJ1-5; D uncertain. Sequenced: blood. The CDR3 bases are TGTGCCAGCAGGGACTTGTCGGTTCAGCCCCAGCATTTT. This translates into CASRDLSVQPQHF.